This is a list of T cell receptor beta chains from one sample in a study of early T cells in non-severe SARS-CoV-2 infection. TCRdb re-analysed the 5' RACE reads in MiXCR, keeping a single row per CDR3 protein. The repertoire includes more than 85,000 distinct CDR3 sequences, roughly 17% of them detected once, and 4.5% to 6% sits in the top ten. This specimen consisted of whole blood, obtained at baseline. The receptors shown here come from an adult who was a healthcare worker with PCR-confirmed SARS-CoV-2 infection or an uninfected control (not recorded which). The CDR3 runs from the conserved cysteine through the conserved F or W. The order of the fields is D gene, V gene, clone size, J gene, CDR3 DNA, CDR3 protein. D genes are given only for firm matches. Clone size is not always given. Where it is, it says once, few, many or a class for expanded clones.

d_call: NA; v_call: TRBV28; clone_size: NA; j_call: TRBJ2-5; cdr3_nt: TGTGCCAGCAGTCCCTTGGGGGACTTTTTCGAGACCCAGTACTTC; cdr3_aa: CASSPLGDFFETQYF
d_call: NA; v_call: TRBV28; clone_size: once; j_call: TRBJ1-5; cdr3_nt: TGTGCCAGCAGTCCCGCCGGGGGTAGCAATCAGCCCCAGCATTTT; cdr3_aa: CASSPAGGSNQPQHF
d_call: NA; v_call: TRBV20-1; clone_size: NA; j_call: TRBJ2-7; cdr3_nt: TGCAGTGCCAGAGGTCTCAGGGATCCCGAGCAGTACTTC; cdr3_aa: CSARGLRDPEQYF
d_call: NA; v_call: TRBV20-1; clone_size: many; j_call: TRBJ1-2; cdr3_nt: TGCAGTGCTAGAGGGGCGGGGATACCCACCTTGAGCCCCCACACCTTC; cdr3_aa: CSARGAGIPTLSPHTF
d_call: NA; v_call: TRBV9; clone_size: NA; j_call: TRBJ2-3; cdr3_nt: TGTGCCAGCAGCGTAGGGGGGACTCGGGCGGATACGCAGTATTTT; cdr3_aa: CASSVGGTRADTQYF
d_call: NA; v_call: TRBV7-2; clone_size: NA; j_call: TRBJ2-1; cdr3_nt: TGTGCCAGCAGCTTAGCCAAGACTAGACGTGAGCAGTTCTTC; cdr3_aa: CASSLAKTRREQFF
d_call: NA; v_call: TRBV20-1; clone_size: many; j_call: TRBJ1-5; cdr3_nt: TGCAGTGTTAGACAAGGGACTCCAAATCAGCCCCAGCATTTT; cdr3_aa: CSVRQGTPNQPQHF
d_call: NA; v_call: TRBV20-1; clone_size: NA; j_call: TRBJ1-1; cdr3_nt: TGCAGTGCTAACAGGGACATGAACACTGAAGCTTTCTTT; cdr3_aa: CSANRDMNTEAFF
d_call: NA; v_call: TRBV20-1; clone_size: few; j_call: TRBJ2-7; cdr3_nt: TGCAGTGCTAGGGTGGTTAACACTTACGAGCAGTACTTC; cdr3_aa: CSARVVNTYEQYF
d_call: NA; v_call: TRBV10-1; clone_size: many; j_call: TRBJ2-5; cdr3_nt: TGCGCCAGCAGTGAGTTGGGTCGAGAGACCCAGTACTTC; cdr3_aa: CASSELGRETQYF
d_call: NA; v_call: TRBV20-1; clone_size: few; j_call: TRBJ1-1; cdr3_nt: TGCAGTGCGAGCGCATCGGGACTCCACCGTGAAGCTTTCTTT; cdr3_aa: CSASASGLHREAFF
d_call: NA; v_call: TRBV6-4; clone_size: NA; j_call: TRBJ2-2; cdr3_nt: TGTGCCAGCAGTGTGGGCCCGGCGGAGTCGAACACCGGGGAGCTGTTTTTT; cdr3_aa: CASSVGPAESNTGELFF
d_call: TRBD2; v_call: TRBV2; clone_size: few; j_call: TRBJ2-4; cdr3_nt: TGTGCCAGCAACTTAGCGGGAGGGGAAAACATTCAGTACTTC; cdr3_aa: CASNLAGGENIQYF
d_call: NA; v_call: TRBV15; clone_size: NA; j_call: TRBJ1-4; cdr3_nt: TGTGCCACCGGTCCGCAGGGTGAAAAACTGTTTTTT; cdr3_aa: CATGPQGEKLFF
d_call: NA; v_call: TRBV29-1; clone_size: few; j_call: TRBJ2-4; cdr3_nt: TGCAGCGTCATACCGGCCCCCCAAAACATTCAGTACTTC; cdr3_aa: CSVIPAPQNIQYF
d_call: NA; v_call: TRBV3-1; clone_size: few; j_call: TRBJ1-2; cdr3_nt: TGTGCCAGCAGCCAAGATACTGGTTATACTGGCTACACCTTC; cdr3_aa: CASSQDTGYTGYTF
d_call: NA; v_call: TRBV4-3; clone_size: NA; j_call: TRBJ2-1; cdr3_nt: TGCGCCAGCAGCCAAGACTACGGGGCGGGGCAGTACAATGAGCAGTTCTTC; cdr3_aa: CASSQDYGAGQYNEQFF
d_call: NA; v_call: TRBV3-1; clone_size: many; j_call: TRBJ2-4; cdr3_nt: TGTGCCAGCAGCCTTGGGGACGGGCTAGCCAAAAACATTCAGTACTTC; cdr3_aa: CASSLGDGLAKNIQYF
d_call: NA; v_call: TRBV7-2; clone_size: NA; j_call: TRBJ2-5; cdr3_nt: TGTGCCAGCAGCTTAGATCCGTTAGGGACCCAGTACTTC; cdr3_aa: CASSLDPLGTQYF
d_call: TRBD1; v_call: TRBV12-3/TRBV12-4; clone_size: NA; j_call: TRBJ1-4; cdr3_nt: TGTGCCAGCAGCAGAAGGACAGGTTGGGAAAAACTGTTTTTT; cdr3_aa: CASSRRTGWEKLFF
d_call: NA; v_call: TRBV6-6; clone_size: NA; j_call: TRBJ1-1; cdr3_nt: TGTGCCAGCAGGTCAGGGGCGAACACTGAAGCTTTCTTT; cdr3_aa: CASRSGANTEAFF
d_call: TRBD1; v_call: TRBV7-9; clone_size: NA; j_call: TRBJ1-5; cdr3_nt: TGTGTCAGCAGCTCAGGGACAGGCAATCAGCCCCAGCATTTT; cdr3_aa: CVSSSGTGNQPQHF
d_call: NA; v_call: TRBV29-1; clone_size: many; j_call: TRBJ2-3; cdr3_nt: TGCAGCGTGGCCGGGACAAGGGCCTTCCCAGATACGCAGTATTTT; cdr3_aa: CSVAGTRAFPDTQYF
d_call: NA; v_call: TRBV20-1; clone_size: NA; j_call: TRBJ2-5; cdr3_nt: TGCAGTGCTAGGGGGGCTAGCGGAGGCCAAGAGACCCAGTACTTC; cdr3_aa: CSARGASGGQETQYF
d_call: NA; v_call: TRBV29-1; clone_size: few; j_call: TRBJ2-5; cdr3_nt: TGCAGCGTTGGGGGGCGAGCGGAGTACCAAGAGACCCAGTACTTC; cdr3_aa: CSVGGRAEYQETQYF
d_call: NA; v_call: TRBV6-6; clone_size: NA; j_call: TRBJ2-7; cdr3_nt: TGTGCCAGCAGCTTCGGCGGGGAGAAGGTCTACGAGCAGTACTTC; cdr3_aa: CASSFGGEKVYEQYF
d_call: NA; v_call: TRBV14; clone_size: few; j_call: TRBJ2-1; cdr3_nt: TGTGCCAGCAGCCCCCGACTAGTCGGGGAGCAGTTCTTC; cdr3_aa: CASSPRLVGEQFF
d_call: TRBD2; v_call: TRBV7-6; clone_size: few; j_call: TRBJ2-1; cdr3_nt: TGTGCCAGCAGCCCGGAACCGGGACTAGATTTCGATGAGCAGTTCTTC; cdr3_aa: CASSPEPGLDFDEQFF
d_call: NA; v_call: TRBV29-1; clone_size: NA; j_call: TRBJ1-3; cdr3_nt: TGCAGCGTTGCCCCCCTTTCCGGGGGAACTGGAAACACCATATATTTT; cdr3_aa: CSVAPLSGGTGNTIYF
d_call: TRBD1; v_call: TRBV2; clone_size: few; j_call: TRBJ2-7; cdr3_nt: TGTGCCAGCAGTGAAGCTATAACAGGGGGTATTGGCGAGCAGTACTTC; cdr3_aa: CASSEAITGGIGEQYF
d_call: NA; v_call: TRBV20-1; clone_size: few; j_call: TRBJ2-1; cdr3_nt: TGCAGTGTCAGACCCGGGCCTGTGAGCTCCTACAATGAGCAGTTCTTC; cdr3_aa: CSVRPGPVSSYNEQFF
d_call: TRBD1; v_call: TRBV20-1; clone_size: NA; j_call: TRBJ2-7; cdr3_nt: TGCAGTGCTAGCTACAGGGGTACCCACGAGCAGTACTTC; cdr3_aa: CSASYRGTHEQYF
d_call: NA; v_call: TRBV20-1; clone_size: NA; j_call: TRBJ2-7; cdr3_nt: TGCAGTGCTAGAGATGGGGGAAGCTCCTACGAGCAGTACTTC; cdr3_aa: CSARDGGSSYEQYF
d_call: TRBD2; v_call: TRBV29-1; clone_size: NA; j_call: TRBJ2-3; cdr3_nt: TGCAGCGTGTCGGGACTAGCGGGCATGTATACGCAGTATTTT; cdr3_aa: CSVSGLAGMYTQYF
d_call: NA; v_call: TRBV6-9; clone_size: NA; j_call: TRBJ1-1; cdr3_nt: TGTGCCATCAATGGGACGGCTGAAGCTTTCTTT; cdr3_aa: CAINGTAEAFF